This paragraph reports one T cell receptor (beta chain). The target antigen is unknown. The donors were in the approximately 110-subject validation cohort; that cohort was separate from the 666-subject first cohort. The data were taken from a study of cytomegalovirus exposure and HLA in healthy donors. General study points: Many donors shared some public TCRs, even though most TCR sequences were rare. The authors listed 164 TCR beta chains as cytomegalovirus-associated. It was reported that the classifier diagnosed cytomegalovirus status with high specificity and sensitivity in both the original and validation cohorts.

Germline CDR1 SGHTA, CDR2 FQGNSA. Trimming at V came to 0 bases and at J to 7 bases, leaving 4 bases not matched to a gene. This CDR3 contains 14 residues. TCRdb's table, derived via immunoSEQ multiplex PCR, lists solely in-frame clones and lacks some. This table has 130,000 or so clones, more than 75% appearing once. The chain is built from TRBV7-2 and TRBJ1-2, with TRBD1 matching over 8 bases. The clonotype originates from a woman in her 30s in good health and CMV-seronegative. The sample comprised PBMCs. The CDR3 protein is CASSLAGQVVGYTF. CDR3 nucleotide sequence: TGTGCCAGCAGCTTAGCGGGACAGGTGGTTGGCTACACCTTC.